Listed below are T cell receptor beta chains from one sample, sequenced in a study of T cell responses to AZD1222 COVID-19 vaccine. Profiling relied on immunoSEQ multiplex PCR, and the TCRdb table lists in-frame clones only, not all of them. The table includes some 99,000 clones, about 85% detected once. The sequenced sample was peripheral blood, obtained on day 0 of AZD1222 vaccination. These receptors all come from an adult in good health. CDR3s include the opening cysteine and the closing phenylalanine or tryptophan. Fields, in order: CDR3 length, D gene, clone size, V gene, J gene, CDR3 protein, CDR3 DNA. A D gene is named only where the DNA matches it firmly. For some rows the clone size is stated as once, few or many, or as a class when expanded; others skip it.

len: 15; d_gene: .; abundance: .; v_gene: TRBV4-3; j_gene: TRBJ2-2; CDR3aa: CASSQGTANTGELFF; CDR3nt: TGCGCCAGCAGCCAAGGAACGGCGAACACCGGGGAGCTGTTTTTT
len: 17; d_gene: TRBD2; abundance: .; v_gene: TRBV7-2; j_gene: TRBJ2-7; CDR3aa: CASSLAVMAGGPGEQYF; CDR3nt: TGTGCCAGCAGCTTAGCGGTTATGGCGGGGGGCCCCGGGGAGCAGTACTTC
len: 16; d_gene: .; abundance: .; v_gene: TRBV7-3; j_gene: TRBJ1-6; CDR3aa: CASSSTSSGGGSPLHF; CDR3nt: TGTGCCAGCAGCTCCACCTCCTCGGGGGGAGGATCACCCCTCCACTTT
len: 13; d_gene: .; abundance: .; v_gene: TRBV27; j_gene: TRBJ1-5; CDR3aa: CASSLSRNQPQHF; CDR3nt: TGTGCCAGCAGTTTATCGCGAAATCAGCCCCAGCATTTT
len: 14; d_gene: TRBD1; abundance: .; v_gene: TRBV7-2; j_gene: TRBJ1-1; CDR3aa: CASSPPPQGAEAFF; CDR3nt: TGTGCCAGCAGCCCTCCACCTCAGGGGGCAGAAGCTTTCTTT
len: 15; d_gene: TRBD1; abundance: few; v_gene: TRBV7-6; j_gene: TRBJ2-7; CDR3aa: CASSQSGTGFAEQYF; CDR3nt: TGTGCCAGCAGCCAATCCGGGACAGGGTTTGCCGAGCAGTACTTC
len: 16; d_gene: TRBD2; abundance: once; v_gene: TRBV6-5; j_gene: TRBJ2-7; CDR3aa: CASSYGLAGGQYEQYF; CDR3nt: TGTGCCAGCAGTTACGGACTAGCGGGAGGCCAGTACGAGCAGTACTTC
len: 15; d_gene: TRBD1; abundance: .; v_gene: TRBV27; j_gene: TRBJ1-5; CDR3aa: CASSLSAGGGQPQHF; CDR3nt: TGTGCCAGCAGTTTATCGGCAGGGGGAGGACAGCCCCAGCATTTT
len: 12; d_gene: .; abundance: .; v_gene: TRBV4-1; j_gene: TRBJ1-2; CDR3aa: CASGHGVYGYTF; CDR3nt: TGCGCCAGCGGGCATGGGGTCTATGGCTACACCTTC
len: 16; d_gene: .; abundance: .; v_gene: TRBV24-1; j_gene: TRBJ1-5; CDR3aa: CATSLLWKGMNQPQHF; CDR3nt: TGTGCCACCAGTCTCCTCTGGAAGGGGATGAATCAGCCCCAGCATTTT
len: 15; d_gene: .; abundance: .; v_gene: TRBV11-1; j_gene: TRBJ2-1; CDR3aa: CASSLSSSLYNEQFF; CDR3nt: TGTGCCAGCAGCTTAAGCTCCTCACTCTACAATGAGCAGTTCTTC
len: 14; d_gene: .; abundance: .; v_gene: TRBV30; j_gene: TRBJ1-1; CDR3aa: CAWRWGDPGTEAFF; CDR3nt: TGTGCCTGGAGGTGGGGGGATCCGGGGACTGAAGCTTTCTTT
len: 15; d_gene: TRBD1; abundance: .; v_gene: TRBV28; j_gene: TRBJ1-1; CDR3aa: CASSLGWDSSTEAFF; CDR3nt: TGTGCCAGCAGTTTAGGATGGGACAGTAGTACTGAAGCTTTCTTT
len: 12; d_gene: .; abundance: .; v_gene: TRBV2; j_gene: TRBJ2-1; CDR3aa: CASSEETTSQFF; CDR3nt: TGTGCCAGCAGTGAAGAGACGACCAGTCAGTTCTTC
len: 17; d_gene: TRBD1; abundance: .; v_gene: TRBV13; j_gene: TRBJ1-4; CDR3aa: CASSYSGQGATNEKLFF; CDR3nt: TGTGCCAGCAGCTACTCGGGACAGGGGGCTACTAATGAAAAACTGTTTTTT
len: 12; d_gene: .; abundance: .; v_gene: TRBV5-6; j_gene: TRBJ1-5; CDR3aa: CASSLGDQPQHF; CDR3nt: TGTGCCAGCAGCTTGGGGGATCAGCCCCAGCATTTT
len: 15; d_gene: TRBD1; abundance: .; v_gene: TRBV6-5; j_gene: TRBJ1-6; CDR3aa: CASGGTGGSSAPLHF; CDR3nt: TGTGCCAGTGGGGGGACAGGGGGTTCTAGTGCACCCCTCCACTTT
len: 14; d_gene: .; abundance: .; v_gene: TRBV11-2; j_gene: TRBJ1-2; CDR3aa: CASSPSSGSYGYTF; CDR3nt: TGTGCCAGCAGCCCCTCTTCGGGGAGCTATGGCTACACCTTC
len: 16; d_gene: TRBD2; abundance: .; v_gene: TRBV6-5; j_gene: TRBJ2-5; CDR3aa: CASSYRGLAGKETQYF; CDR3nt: TGTGCCAGCAGTTACCGGGGACTAGCGGGAAAAGAGACCCAGTACTTC
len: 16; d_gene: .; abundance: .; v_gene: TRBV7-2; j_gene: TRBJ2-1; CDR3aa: CASSPQAQTLVDEQFF; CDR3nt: TGTGCCAGCAGCCCCCAGGCCCAAACCCTGGTCGATGAGCAGTTCTTC
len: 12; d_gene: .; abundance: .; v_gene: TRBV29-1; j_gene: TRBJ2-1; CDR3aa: CSVLKGGDEQFF; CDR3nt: TGCAGCGTTTTAAAGGGAGGCGATGAGCAGTTCTTC
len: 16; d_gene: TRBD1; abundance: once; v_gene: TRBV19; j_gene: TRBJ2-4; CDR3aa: CASSSNTGAPKNIQYF; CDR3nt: TGTGCCAGTAGCTCGAATACAGGGGCGCCTAAAAACATTCAGTACTTC
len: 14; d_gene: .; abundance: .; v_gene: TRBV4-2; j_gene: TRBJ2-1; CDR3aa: CASSVAGLRNEQFF; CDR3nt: TGTGCCAGCAGCGTGGCAGGGTTAAGGAATGAGCAGTTCTTC
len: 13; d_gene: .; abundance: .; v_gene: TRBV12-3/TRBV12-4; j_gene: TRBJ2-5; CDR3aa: CASSSQGGETQYF; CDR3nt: TGTGCCAGCAGTTCACAGGGCGGTGAGACCCAGTACTTC
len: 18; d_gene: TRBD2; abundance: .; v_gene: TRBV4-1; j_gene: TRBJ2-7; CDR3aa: CASSQGGSGREVWYEQYF; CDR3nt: TGCGCCAGCAGCCAAGGCGGTAGCGGGAGGGAGGTTTGGTACGAGCAGTACTTC
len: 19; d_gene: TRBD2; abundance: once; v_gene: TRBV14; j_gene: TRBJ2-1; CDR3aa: CASSLWTSGSTSSYNEQFF; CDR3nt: TGTGCCAGCAGCTTATGGACTAGCGGTTCCACTAGCTCCTACAATGAGCAGTTCTTC
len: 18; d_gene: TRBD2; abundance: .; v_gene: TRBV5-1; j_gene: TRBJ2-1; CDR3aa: CASRVMFGTSGSYNEQFF; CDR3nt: TGCGCCAGCAGGGTGATGTTCGGGACTAGCGGAAGTTACAATGAGCAGTTCTTC
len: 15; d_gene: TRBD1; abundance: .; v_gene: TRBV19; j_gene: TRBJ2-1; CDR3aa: CASSIGQGEYNEQFF; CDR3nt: TGTGCCAGTAGTATAGGACAGGGGGAATACAATGAGCAGTTCTTC
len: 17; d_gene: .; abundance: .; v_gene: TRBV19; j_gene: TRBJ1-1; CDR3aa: CASSIILARGENTEAFF; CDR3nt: TGTGCCAGTAGTATAATTCTAGCCAGAGGGGAGAACACTGAAGCTTTCTTT
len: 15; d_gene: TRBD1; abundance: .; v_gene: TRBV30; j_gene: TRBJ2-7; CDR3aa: CAWRTDRGYGYEQYF; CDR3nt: TGTGCCTGGAGGACTGACAGGGGTTATGGCTACGAGCAGTACTTC
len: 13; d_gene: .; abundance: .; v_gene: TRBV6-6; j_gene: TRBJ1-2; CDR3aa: CASSFDLRGGYTF; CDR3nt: TGTGCCAGCAGTTTCGACCTCAGGGGTGGCTACACCTTC
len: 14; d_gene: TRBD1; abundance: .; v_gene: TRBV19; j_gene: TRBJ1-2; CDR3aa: CASMMRGPNYGYTF; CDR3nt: TGTGCCAGTATGATGAGGGGGCCGAACTATGGCTACACCTTC
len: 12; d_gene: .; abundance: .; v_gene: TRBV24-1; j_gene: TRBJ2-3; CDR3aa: CATRAEGGTQYF; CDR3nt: TGTGCCACCAGGGCCGAGGGGGGGACGCAGTATTTT
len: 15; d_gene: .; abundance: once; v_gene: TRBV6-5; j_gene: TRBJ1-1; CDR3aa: CASSTHTISGAEAFF; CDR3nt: TGTGCCAGCAGCACGCATACTATCAGCGGCGCTGAAGCTTTCTTT
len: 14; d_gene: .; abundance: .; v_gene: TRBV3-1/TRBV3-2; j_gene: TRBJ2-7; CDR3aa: CASSQSPGSYEQYF; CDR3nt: TGTGCCAGCAGCCAAAGTCCAGGGAGTTACGAGCAGTACTTC
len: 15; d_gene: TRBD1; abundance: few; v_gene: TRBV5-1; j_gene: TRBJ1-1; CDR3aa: CASSLRDRGPIEAFF; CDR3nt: TGCGCCAGCAGCCTCCGGGACAGGGGCCCCATTGAAGCTTTCTTT
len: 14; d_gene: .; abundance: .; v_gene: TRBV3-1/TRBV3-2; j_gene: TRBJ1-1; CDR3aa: CASRLQGPHTEAFF; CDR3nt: TGTGCCAGCAGGCTTCAAGGCCCCCACACTGAAGCTTTCTTT
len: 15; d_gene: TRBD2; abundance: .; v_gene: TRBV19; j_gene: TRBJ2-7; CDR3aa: CASSIGASGSYEQYF; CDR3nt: TGTGCCAGTAGTATAGGAGCTAGCGGGAGCTACGAGCAGTACTTC
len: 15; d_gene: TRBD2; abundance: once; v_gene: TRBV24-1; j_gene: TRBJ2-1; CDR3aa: CATSEPGTSYNEQFF; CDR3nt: TGTGCCACCAGTGAGCCCGGGACTAGCTACAATGAGCAGTTCTTC
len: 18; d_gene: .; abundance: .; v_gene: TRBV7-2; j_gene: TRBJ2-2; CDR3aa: CASSLVWGTPANTGELFF; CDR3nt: TGTGCCAGCAGCTTAGTTTGGGGGACACCCGCGAACACCGGGGAGCTGTTTTTT
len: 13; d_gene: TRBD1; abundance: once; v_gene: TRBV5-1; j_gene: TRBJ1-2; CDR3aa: CASGDRVGYGYTF; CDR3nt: TGCGCCAGCGGGGACAGAGTAGGCTATGGCTACACCTTC
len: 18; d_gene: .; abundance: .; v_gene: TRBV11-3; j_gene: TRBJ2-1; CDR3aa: CASSLVGPAGQSYNEQFF; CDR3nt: TGTGCCAGCAGCTTAGTGGGACCAGCGGGCCAATCCTACAATGAGCAGTTCTTC